The clone carrying this T cell receptor beta chain was recorded at least ten times. Its antigen is still unknown. Stable Graves' hyperthyroidism meant no ophthalmopathy progression within 18 months. This record comes from a study of T cells in Graves' hyperthyroidism and ophthalmopathy. Study findings and constraints: Separating ophthalmopathy from stable hyperthyroidism was achieved by a 13 V-J model.

This CDR3 has 15 amino acids. Trimming cost V 7 bases and J 4 bases; bases outside gene matches: 10. What was amplified from RNA transcripts were TCR beta CDR3 regions. With the HTBI primer set, the TCR CDR3 went through a first round of RT-PCR. MiXCR, run by TCRdb on the multiplex PCR reads, gives a single entry per CDR3 protein. The table shows about 200,000 distinct CDR3 sequences, with 15% to 20% occurring only once. Sequenced input: blood. The rearrangement links TRBV12-3 or TRBV12-4 to TRBJ2-1, with 7 bases that match TRBD2. The sequence came from a man in his fifties or sixties with Graves' hyperthyroidism. For the CDR3, the DNA is TGTGCCAGCAAACTAGCGAGAGTAGGTTACAATGAGCAGTTCTTC. It encodes CASKLARVGYNEQFF.